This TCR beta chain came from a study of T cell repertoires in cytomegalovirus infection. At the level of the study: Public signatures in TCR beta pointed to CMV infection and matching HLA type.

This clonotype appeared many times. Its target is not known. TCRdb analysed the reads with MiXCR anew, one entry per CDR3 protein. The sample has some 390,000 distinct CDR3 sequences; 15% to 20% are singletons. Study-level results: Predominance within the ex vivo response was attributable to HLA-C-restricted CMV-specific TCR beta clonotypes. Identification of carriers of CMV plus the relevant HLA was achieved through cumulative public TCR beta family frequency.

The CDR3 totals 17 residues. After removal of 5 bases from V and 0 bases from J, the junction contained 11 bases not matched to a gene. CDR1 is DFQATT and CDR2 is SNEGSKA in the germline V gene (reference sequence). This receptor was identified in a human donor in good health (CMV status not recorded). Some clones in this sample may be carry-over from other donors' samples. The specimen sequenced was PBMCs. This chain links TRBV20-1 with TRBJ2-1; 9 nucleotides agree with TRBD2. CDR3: CSAGTWTSVSSYNEQFF. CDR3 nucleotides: TGCAGTGCTGGAACATGGACTAGCGTAAGCTCCTACAATGAGCAGTTCTTC.